These T cell receptor beta chains were read from a single sample in a study of blood T cell repertoires in COVID-19. This table comes from immunoSEQ multiplex PCR, and its TCRdb copy is limited to in-frame clones, with some not included. This sample carries about 300,000 clones, around nine tenths of them seen once, and the ten largest clones take 1.5% to 2%. The sample consisted of peripheral blood. These TCRs come from a woman in her 30s with COVID-19, enrolled during active disease. Each CDR3 is given with its conserved first and last residue. The D gene is left open where the match is weak. Only some rows state a clone size, as once, few, many or a class for expanded clones.

j_call clone_size d_call v_call cdr3_aa cdr3_nt
TRBJ1-2 - - TRBV7-9 CASSLDARGYTF TGTGCCAGCAGCTTAGATGCGAGGGGCTACACCTTC
TRBJ1-6 - TRBD1 TRBV15 CATSRGDSYNSPLHF TGTGCCACCAGCAGAGGGGACAGTTATAATTCACCCCTCCACTTT
TRBJ2-1 - - TRBV10-3 CAILRQGQILGEQFF TGTGCCATCCTTCGCCAGGGTCAGATTTTGGGTGAGCAGTTCTTC
TRBJ1-1 - TRBD1 TRBV7-9 CASSLGDRGSAFF TGTGCCAGCAGCTTAGGGGACAGGGGAAGTGCTTTCTTT
TRBJ2-5 - - TRBV21-1 CASSIRTSPRETQYF TGTGCCAGCAGCATCAGGACTAGCCCCCGAGAGACCCAGTACTTC
TRBJ1-3 - TRBD1 TRBV7-6 CASSLSRGTGGNTIYF TGTGCCAGCAGCCTATCACGGGGGACAGGTGGAAACACCATATATTTT
TRBJ2-4 - - TRBV11-2 CASSLGSRVKNIQYF TGTGCCAGCAGCTTGGGCAGCAGGGTCAAAAACATTCAGTACTTC
TRBJ1-2 - TRBD1 TRBV14 CASSQVDRGFYGYTF TGTGCCAGCAGCCAAGTCGACAGGGGATTCTATGGCTACACCTTC
TRBJ1-2 - TRBD1 TRBV4-2 CASSHAGTEKVGGYTF TGTGCCAGCAGCCATGCCGGGACAGAGAAAGTCGGGGGCTACACCTTC
TRBJ2-2 - TRBD1 TRBV5-1 CASSLEGAGTGELFF TGCGCCAGCAGCTTGGAGGGGGCTGGTACCGGGGAGCTGTTTTTT
TRBJ1-2 - - TRBV2 CASRTTGPYYGYTF TGTGCCAGCAGGACGACAGGCCCATACTATGGCTACACCTTC
TRBJ2-1 - TRBD2 TRBV19 CASSPTTSGSSYNEQFF TGTGCCAGTAGTCCTACGACTAGCGGCAGCTCCTACAATGAGCAGTTCTTC
TRBJ1-1 - - TRBV7-2 CASSLGGTGRPEAFF TGTGCCAGCAGCTTAGGGGGAACAGGTCGGCCTGAAGCTTTCTTT
TRBJ1-2 - - TRBV4-3 CASSQLGGGFYGYTF TGCGCCAGCAGCCAACTTGGGGGGGGATTCTATGGCTACACCTTC
TRBJ1-6 - - TRBV7-3 CASSLRPYNSPLHF TGTGCCAGCAGCTTGCGGCCATATAATTCACCCCTCCACTTT
TRBJ2-4 - - TRBV13 CASSLGADIQYF TGTGCCAGCAGCTTAGGCGCAGACATTCAGTACTTC
TRBJ2-7 - - TRBV4-2 CASSQTSSRGSYEQYF TGTGCCAGCAGCCAAACCTCTAGCCGGGGGTCCTACGAGCAGTACTTC
TRBJ2-5 - - TRBV29-1 CSVDGSQETQYF TGCAGCGTTGATGGCAGCCAAGAGACCCAGTACTTC
TRBJ1-2 - TRBD1 TRBV29-1 CSSVPPRDSPTSNYGYTF TGCAGCTCTGTCCCCCCCCGGGACAGCCCTACTTCTAACTATGGCTACACCTTC
TRBJ2-7 many TRBD2 TRBV18 CASSPPGTSGSSYEQYF TGTGCCAGCTCACCCCCCGGGACTAGCGGAAGCTCCTACGAGCAGTACTTC
TRBJ1-2 - - TRBV29-1 CSAGLGQEGKSYTF TGCAGCGCCGGCTTGGGGCAGGAGGGTAAGAGCTACACCTTC
TRBJ2-3 - TRBD2 TRBV6-6 CASSQDLLAGGPGDTQYF TGTGCCAGCAGTCAGGACCTACTAGCGGGGGGGCCGGGAGATACGCAGTATTTT
TRBJ2-2 - - TRBV27 CASSSFNTGELFF TGTGCCAGCAGTTCCTTTAACACCGGGGAGCTGTTTTTT
TRBJ2-1 once TRBD2 TRBV7-9 CASSWGLAGGYNEQFF TGTGCCAGCAGCTGGGGACTAGCGGGGGGCTACAATGAGCAGTTCTTC
TRBJ2-5 - TRBD1 TRBV18 CASSPERRLQGGEETQYF TGTGCCAGCTCACCAGAGCGCCGTTTACAGGGGGGAGAAGAGACCCAGTACTTC
TRBJ2-2 - TRBD2 TRBV4-1 CASSQDLAGGLAGELFF TGCGCCAGCAGCCAAGATCTAGCGGGGGGGCTAGCCGGGGAGCTGTTTTTT
TRBJ1-6 - - TRBV5-4 CASSLGVQGYNSPLHF TGTGCCAGCAGCTTGGGAGTTCAGGGGTATAATTCACCCCTCCACTTT
TRBJ1-4 - - TRBV28 CASSSTGEVAQGSF -
TRBJ1-5 - TRBD1 TRBV28 CASSSRGTGGNQPQHF TGTGCCAGCAGTTCGAGAGGGACAGGGGGTAATCAGCCCCAGCATTTT
TRBJ1-2 few - TRBV28 CASSFGIGYTF TGTGCCAGCAGTTTCGGTATTGGCTACACCTTC
TRBJ1-1 - - TRBV5-1 CASSPPGGAEQGEAFF TGCGCCAGCAGCCCCCCGGGAGGCGCCGAACAAGGTGAAGCTTTCTTT
TRBJ2-3 - - TRBV12-3/TRBV12-4 CASSPAGPDTQYF TGTGCCAGCAGTCCCGCGGGCCCAGATACGCAGTATTTT
TRBJ2-5 - TRBD1 TRBV5-1 CASSSYRGRGEETQYF TGCGCCAGCAGCTCTTACAGGGGGAGAGGAGAAGAGACCCAGTACTTC
TRBJ2-1 - TRBD2 TRBV6-6 CASSWGLAGGYDEQFF TGTGCCAGCAGTTGGGGACTAGCGGGGGGCTATGATGAGCAGTTCTTC
TRBJ1-6 - - TRBV2 CASSKQGSSPLHF TGTGCCAGCAGTAAACAGGGCAGTTCACCCCTCCACTTT
TRBJ2-1 - TRBD1 TRBV6-5 CASSRDRGLGQFF TGTGCCAGCAGTCGGGACAGGGGGTTGGGGCAGTTCTTC
TRBJ1-5 - TRBD1 TRBV28 CASSSTGRRQPQHF TGTGCCAGCAGTTCGACAGGGAGGCGGCAGCCCCAGCATTTT
TRBJ2-1 - TRBD2 TRBV5-5 CASSLELAGDYNEQFF TGTGCCAGCAGCTTGGAACTAGCGGGGGACTACAATGAGCAGTTCTTC
TRBJ2-5 - TRBD2 TRBV14 CASSQGLAGGQETQYF TGTGCCAGCAGCCAGGGACTAGCGGGGGGCCAAGAGACCCAGTACTTC
TRBJ1-3 - - TRBV18 CASSPKSNSGNTIYF TGTGCCAGCTCACCGAAGTCTAACTCTGGAAACACCATATATTTT
TRBJ2-3 - TRBD2 TRBV5-1 CASSLVLTSGDSSTDTQYF TGCGCCAGCAGCTTGGTTTTAACTAGCGGGGATTCTAGCACAGATACGCAGTATTTT
TRBJ2-1 - - TRBV13 CASSSRGNEQFF TGTGCCAGCAGCTCTAGGGGGAATGAGCAGTTCTTC
TRBJ2-1 - TRBD2 TRBV11-2 CASSPSGGRQFF TGTGCCAGCAGCCCAAGCGGGGGGCGACAGTTCTTC
TRBJ1-2 once TRBD1 TRBV9 CASTLDRDSYGYTF TGTGCCAGCACCTTAGACAGGGACAGCTATGGCTACACCTTC
TRBJ2-7 - - TRBV7-2 CASSYPGRSYEQYF TGTGCCAGCAGCTACCCAGGGCGCTCCTACGAGCAGTACTTC
TRBJ1-2 once TRBD1 TRBV6-1 CASSAIGGQGAKGYTF TGTGCCAGCAGTGCAATCGGGGGACAGGGGGCGAAGGGCTACACCTTC
TRBJ2-3 - - TRBV9 CASSVGTSLPDTQYF TGTGCCAGCAGCGTAGGGACTTCCCTCCCAGATACGCAGTATTTT
TRBJ2-2 - TRBD2 TRBV5-5 CASSLIGAGGPTGELFF TGTGCCAGCAGCCTGATCGGGGCGGGGGGCCCCACCGGGGAGCTGTTTTTT
TRBJ2-1 - TRBD1 TRBV7-2 CASSLQQGRDEQFF TGTGCCAGCAGCTTGCAACAGGGGCGCGATGAGCAGTTCTTC
TRBJ1-5 - - TRBV19 CATKRGYGNQPQHF TGTGCCACGAAACGAGGGTATGGCAATCAGCCCCAGCATTTT
TRBJ2-5 - TRBD1 TRBV28 CASSAGRRTGGGTQYF TGTGCCAGCAGTGCAGGCCGGAGGACAGGGGGGGGGACCCAGTACTTC
TRBJ1-4 - - TRBV5-1 CASSPAAPDEKLFF TGCGCCAGCAGCCCAGCGGCCCCCGATGAAAAACTGTTTTTT
TRBJ1-6 - - TRBV21-1 CASRSTVYRGAGASDNSPLHF TGTGCCAGCCGCTCGACCGTCTATCGGGGGGCAGGGGCTTCGGATAATTCACCCCTCCACTTT
TRBJ1-1 - - TRBV15 CATSRDREVTEAFF TGTGCCACCAGCAGAGACAGGGAAGTAACTGAAGCTTTCTTT
TRBJ1-6 - TRBD1 TRBV19 CASTIRGQGNSPLHF TGTGCCAGTACCATCAGGGGGCAGGGGAATTCACCCCTCCACTTT